This paragraph covers one T cell receptor (beta chain) sequence. The data stem from a study of response to subunit inactivated influenza vaccine. TCRdb re-called the RT-PCR reads through MiXCR, storing one row per CDR3 protein. The sample contains 450,000 to 500,000 distinct CDR3 sequences, roughly 9.7% of which appear only once. This TCR was sampled from a middle-aged man who received an inactivated influenza vaccine. Material: PBMCs from blood, obtained about 40 days after vaccination.

Here the CDR3 DNA reads TGTGCCAGTACCCCTCTCTCATTAGTCCTGGATGGCTACACCTTC. This gives the protein CASTPLSLVLDGYTF. The chain couples TRBV6-1 to TRBJ1-2; D uncertain. The germline gives CDR1 MNHNS, CDR2 SASEGT. The CDR3 contains 15 residues. V was shortened by 9 bases and J by 6 bases, with 23 bases between the two germline ends.